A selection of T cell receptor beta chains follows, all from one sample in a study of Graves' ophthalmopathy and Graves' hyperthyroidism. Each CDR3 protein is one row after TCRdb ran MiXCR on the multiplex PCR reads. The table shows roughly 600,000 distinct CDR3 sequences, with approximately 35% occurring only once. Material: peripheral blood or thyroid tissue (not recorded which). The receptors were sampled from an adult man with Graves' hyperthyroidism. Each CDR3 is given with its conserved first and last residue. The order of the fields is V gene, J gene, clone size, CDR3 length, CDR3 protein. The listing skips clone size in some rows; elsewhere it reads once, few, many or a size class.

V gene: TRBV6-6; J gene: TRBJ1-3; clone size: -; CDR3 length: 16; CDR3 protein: CASSYMGGGSGNTIYF
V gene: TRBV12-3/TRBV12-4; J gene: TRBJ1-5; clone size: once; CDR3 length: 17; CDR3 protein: CASSLGARDDSNQPQHF
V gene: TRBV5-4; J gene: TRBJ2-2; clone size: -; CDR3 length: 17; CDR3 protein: CASSPGGTTSNTGELFF
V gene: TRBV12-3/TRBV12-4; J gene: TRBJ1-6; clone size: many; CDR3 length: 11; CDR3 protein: CASSFGSPLHF
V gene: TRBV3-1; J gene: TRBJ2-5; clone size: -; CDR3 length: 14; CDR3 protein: CASSLRTHQETQYF
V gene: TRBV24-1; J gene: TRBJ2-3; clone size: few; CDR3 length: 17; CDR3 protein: CATSDPDGGYSTDTQYF
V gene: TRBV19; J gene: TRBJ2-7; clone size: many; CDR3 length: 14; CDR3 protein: CASSKQGRSYEQYF
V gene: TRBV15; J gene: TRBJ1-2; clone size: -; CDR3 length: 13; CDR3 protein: CATSRAALAGNTF
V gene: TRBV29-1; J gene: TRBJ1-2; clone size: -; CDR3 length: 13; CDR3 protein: CTIDISVNYGYTF
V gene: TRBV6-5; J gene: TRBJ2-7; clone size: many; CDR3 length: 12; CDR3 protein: CASSPRPPEQYF
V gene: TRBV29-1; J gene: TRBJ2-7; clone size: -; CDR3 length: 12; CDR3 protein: CSVAGGAYEQYF
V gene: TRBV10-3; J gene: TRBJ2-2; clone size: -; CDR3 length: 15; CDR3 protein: CAISIAGGSTGELFF
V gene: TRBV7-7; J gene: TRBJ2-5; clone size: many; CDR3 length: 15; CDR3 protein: CASSLVGGREETQYF
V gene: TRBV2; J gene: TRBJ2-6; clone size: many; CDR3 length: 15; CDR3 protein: CASRQGYSGANVLTF
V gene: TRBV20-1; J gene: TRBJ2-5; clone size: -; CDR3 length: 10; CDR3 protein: CSARGGTQYF
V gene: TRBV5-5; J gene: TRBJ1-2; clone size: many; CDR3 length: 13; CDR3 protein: CASSLAGAGGYTF